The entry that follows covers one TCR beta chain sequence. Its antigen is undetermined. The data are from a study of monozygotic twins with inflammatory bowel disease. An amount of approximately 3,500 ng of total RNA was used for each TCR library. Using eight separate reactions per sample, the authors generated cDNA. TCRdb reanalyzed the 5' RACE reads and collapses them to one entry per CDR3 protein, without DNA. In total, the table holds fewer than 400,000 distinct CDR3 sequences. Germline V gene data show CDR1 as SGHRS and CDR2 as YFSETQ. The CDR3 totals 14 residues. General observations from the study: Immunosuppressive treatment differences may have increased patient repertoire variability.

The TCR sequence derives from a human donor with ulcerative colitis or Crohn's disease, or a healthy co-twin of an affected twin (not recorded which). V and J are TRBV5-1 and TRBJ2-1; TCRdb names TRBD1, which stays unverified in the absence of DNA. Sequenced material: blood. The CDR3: CASSPGQGMHEQFF.